Below are 25 T cell receptor beta chains sequenced from a single sample in a study of OX40 agonist ivuxolimab in advanced cancers. Clones were sequenced by immunoSEQ multiplex PCR, and TCRdb holds only the in-frame ones, with some missing. This table has some 70,000 clones, about 85% appearing once. The material sequenced was CD4+ or CD8+ T cells sorted from blood, taken in a trial of the OX40 agonist ivuxolimab. These receptor sequences come from an adult with an advanced solid tumor such as melanoma, head and neck, liver or kidney cancer.

The chain couples TRBV18 to TRBJ1-3, with D unclear. Germline assignment: CDR1 KGHSH and CDR2 LQKENI. V was shortened by 2 bases and J by 4 bases, with 21 bases between the two germline ends. CDR3 length: 18 residues. This chain's CDR3 is CASSPISHGSAEGNTIYF. The CDR3 DNA is TGTGCCAGCTCACCAATAAGTCACGGGTCGGCTGAAGGAAACACCATATATTTT.

The V and J genes are TRBV9 and TRBJ2-7; D call uncertain. V dropped 0 bases and J dropped 4 bases, with 11 bases sitting between them. The CDR3 runs 14 residues. The germline V gene encodes CDR1 SGDLS and CDR2 YYNGEE. The CDR3 spells CASSVAGFSYEQYF. CDR3 bases: TGTGCCAGCAGCGTAGCCGGGTTCTCGTACGAGCAGTACTTC.

In this sample, this clone turned up once. The chain uses TRBV5-5 and TRBJ1-2, with 7 bases lining up with TRBD1. The CDR3 covers 14 residues. J gave up 6 bases and V 4 bases, and 9 bases lay outside the gene matches. CDR1 and CDR2 (germline): SGHKS, YYEKEE (reference sequence). The CDR3 DNA follows: TGTGCCAGCAGCCGCACGACAGGGCTCCATGGCTACACCTTC. Translation gives CASSRTTGLHGYTF.

J is TRBJ2-1 and V is TRBV2; 11 bases line up with TRBD2. CDR1 and CDR2 (germline): SNHLY, FYNNEI. The CDR3 loop spans 15 amino acids. Trimming removed 2 bases from V and 7 bases from J; junction bases left unmatched: 4. This CDR3 reads CASSELASGGNEQFF. The CDR3 bases are TGTGCCAGCAGTGAATTGGCTAGCGGGGGGAATGAGCAGTTCTTC.

This clone appeared a few times. The rearrangement links TRBV7-8 to TRBJ2-3; D possibly corresponds to TRBD2 (6 bases). Trimming removed 5 bases from V and 0 bases from J, with 15 bases in between. The germline CDR1 and CDR2 sequences are SGHVS and FQNEAQ. The length of the CDR3 is 16 residues. The CDR3 region is CASSLLAGSSTDTQYF. DNA for the CDR3: TGTGCCAGCAGCCTACTAGCTGGATCTAGCACAGATACGCAGTATTTT.

This chain joins TRBV7-9 and TRBJ1-1, with D maybe TRBD1 (6 bases). Germline V gives CDR1 SEHNR, CDR2 FQNEAQ (reference sequence). The CDR3 contains 14 residues. Trimming stripped 1 base from V and 4 bases from J, with 10 bases between. In nucleotides, the CDR3 is TGTGCCAGCAGCTTAGTGCTGGGGGCCACTGAAGCTTTCTTT. It is translated as CASSLVLGATEAFF.

This chain uses TRBV19 with TRBJ1-1, with D possibly TRBD1 on 5 matching bases. This CDR3 contains 13 residues. Germline-derived CDR1 and CDR2 are LNHDA and SQIVND (reference sequence). The ends were cut back, 4 bases at V and 2 bases at J, with 8 bases in the middle. In nucleotides, the CDR3 is TGTGCCAGTAGTAGGGGACCTAACACTGAAGCTTTCTTT. Its translation: CASSRGPNTEAFF.

This chain joins TRBV9 and TRBJ2-7, with 11 bases lining up with TRBD1. V shed 3 bases, J shed 3 bases, and the junction held 2 bases outside the gene matches. The CDR3 has 14 amino acids. Germline CDR1 is SGDLS and CDR2 is YYNGEE. The CDR3 DNA reads as TGTGCCAGCAGCGCCGGGACAGGGGGCTACGAGCAGTACTTC. It translates to CASSAGTGGYEQYF.

The chain couples TRBV7-6 to TRBJ1-1, with D possibly TRBD1 on 5 matching bases. CDR3 length: 15 amino acids. Germline lookup yields CDR1 SGHVS and CDR2 FNYEAQ. The germline V and J ends were trimmed by 0 bases and 1 base, with 9 bases remaining between them. The CDR3 DNA sequence: TGTGCCAGCAGCTTAGCTCTGGGACGGAACACTGAAGCTTTCTTT. Residues: CASSLALGRNTEAFF.

The rearrangement links TRBV5-1 to TRBJ1-1; 9 bases line up with TRBD1. Germline V gene sequence: CDR1 SGHRS, CDR2 YFSETQ. The ends lost 4 bases at V and 1 base at J; junction bases unmatched: 11. The CDR3 has 17 amino acids. The CDR3 DNA is TGCGCCAGCAGCCCCGGTCCCGGGACAGGGACGAACACTGAAGCTTTCTTT. This sequence encodes CASSPGPGTGTNTEAFF.

This clone was seen once. The V gene is TRBV5-1, the J gene TRBJ1-1; unclear D gene. The CDR3 is 14 residues long. The ends were cut back, 1 base at V and 5 bases at J, with 12 bases in the middle. Germline loops: CDR1 SGHRS, CDR2 YFSETQ. The CDR3 spells CASSLQTSGTEAFF. In nucleotides, the CDR3 is TGCGCCAGCAGCTTGCAAACATCCGGGACTGAAGCTTTCTTT. Supplemented by reference TRBV5-1 and TRBJ1-1, the full variable domain reads KAGVTQTPRYLIKTRGQQVTLSCSPISGHRSVSWYQQTPGQGLQFLFEYFSETQRNKGNFPGRFSGRQFSNSRSEMNVSTLELGDSALYLCASSLQTSGTEAFFGQGTRLTVV.

The chain recombines TRBV5-8 with TRBJ2-2; D not certain. The V gene's germline CDR1 is SGHTS and CDR2 YDEGEE. The CDR3 extends over 15 amino acids. V dropped 9 bases and J dropped 1 base, with 16 bases sitting between them. CDR3 in DNA: TGTGCCACCACAACCCCGTACAGGAACACCGGGGAGCTGTTTTTT. Encoded protein: CATTTPYRNTGELFF.

The V gene is TRBV5-1, the J gene TRBJ2-7; D might be TRBD1 or TRBD2, each matching 5 bases. Trimming shortened V by 2 bases and J by 5 bases, and 14 bases separated the two germline ends. The CDR3 runs to 14 residues. Germline lookup yields CDR1 SGHRS and CDR2 YFSETQ. CDR3 region: CASSFRPGTHEQYF. The CDR3 nucleotides are TGCGCCAGCAGCTTTAGGCCCGGGACCCACGAGCAGTACTTC.

This chain uses TRBV19 with TRBJ1-1, with D tentatively TRBD1 (5 bases). Trimming removed 6 bases at V and 0 bases at J, with 11 bases between. The CDR3 sequence is 14 residues long. CDR1 and CDR2 (germline): LNHDA, SQIVND (reference sequence). The CDR3 here is CASSRGGLNTEAFF. The CDR3 DNA is TGTGCCAGTAGCCGGGGGGGTTTGAACACTGAAGCTTTCTTT.

The chain combines TRBV7-2 with TRBJ2-7; 9 bases are a match to TRBD1. This CDR3 is 15 amino acids long. Trimming removed 5 bases from V and 7 bases from J; junction bases left unmatched: 12. CDR1 is SGHTA, CDR2 FQGNSA, per germline. This CDR3 is CASSLRDRASFEQYF. The CDR3, as DNA: TGTGCCAGCAGCCTCCGGGACAGGGCCTCCTTTGAGCAGTACTTC.

This sequence joins TRBV5-4 and TRBJ1-1; no firm D call. The germline V and J ends were trimmed by 4 bases and 2 bases, with 15 bases remaining between them. The CDR3 sequence is 15 residues long. The germline V gene has CDR1 SGHNT and CDR2 YYREEE (reference sequence). The CDR3 nucleotides are TGTGCCAGCAGCCCAGGCGGTCGGGGTAACACTGAAGCTTTCTTT. Translated: CASSPGGRGNTEAFF.

The chain couples TRBV6-5 to TRBJ1-5, with unresolved D. The CDR3 sequence is 13 residues long. The V gene lost 8 bases and the J gene lost 9 bases, with 17 bases spanning the gap. Looked up from germline, CDR1 is MNHEY and CDR2 is SVGAGI. The CDR3 is CASHMKTGRPQHF. The CDR3 DNA is TGTGCCAGCCACATGAAAACGGGGAGGCCCCAGCATTTT.

The chain couples TRBV7-6 to TRBJ2-3, with D tentatively TRBD2 (7 bases). V lost 0 bases, J lost 1 base, and 17 bases lay in between. This CDR3 spans 18 amino acids. In germline, CDR1 is SGHVS, CDR2 FNYEAQ. CDR3 nucleotide sequence: TGTGCCAGCAGCTTAGCGGGATGGGGGGGCGCCGGCACAGATACGCAGTATTTT. Its translation is CASSLAGWGGAGTDTQYF.

The chain uses TRBV7-2 and TRBJ1-2; D uncertain. This CDR3 contains 13 residues. Germline-derived CDR1 and CDR2 are SGHTA and FQGNSA. The V end lost 3 bases, the J end lost 4 bases, and 9 bases lay between the germline ends. The CDR3 DNA follows: TGTGCCAGCAGCTTTCCGGTCTTCTATGGCTACACCTTC. Protein: CASSFPVFYGYTF.

V gene TRBV6-6 combines with J gene TRBJ2-3, with a weak D call TRBD1 (7 bases). V was clipped by 5 bases and J by 5 bases, with 20 bases between them. Germline CDR1 and CDR2: MNHNY and SVGAGI (reference sequence). The CDR3 is 16 residues long. This CDR3 is CASSGSQGVGGDTQYF. The CDR3 nucleotides are TGTGCCAGCAGTGGATCGCAGGGGGTCGGGGGAGATACGCAGTATTTT.

The genes are TRBV7-2 and TRBJ2-3; D is unresolved. Looked up from germline, CDR1 is SGHTA and CDR2 is FQGNSA. The length of the CDR3 is 13 residues. With 3 bases removed from V and 4 bases from J, the gap between germline ends came to 8 bases. For the CDR3, the DNA is TGTGCCAGCAGCTTTACAGAGGCAGATACGCAGTATTTT. This gives the protein CASSFTEADTQYF.

The chain is built from TRBV7-2 and TRBJ2-1; D call uncertain. V was pared by 8 bases and J by 6 bases, with 8 bases between. Per germline, CDR1 SGHTA and CDR2 FQGNSA. The CDR3 loop spans 11 amino acids. Here the CDR3 DNA reads TGTGCCAGCGGTAAATTCAATGAGCAGTTCTTC. This sequence encodes CASGKFNEQFF.

The chain uses TRBV18 and TRBJ2-7; 8 bases are a match to TRBD1. From germline, CDR1 is KGHSH and CDR2 LQKENI. CDR3 size: 13 residues. V was clipped by 0 bases and J by 7 bases; unmatched bases: 2. CDR3 residues: CASSPPGQEEQYF. The CDR3 DNA is TGTGCCAGCTCACCACCGGGACAGGAAGAGCAGTACTTC.

The gene calls are TRBV6-1 and TRBJ2-5; 9 positions match TRBD2. The J segment lost 6 bases and the V segment lost 3 bases, leaving 14 bases of the junction unmatched. Germline values: CDR1 MNHNS, CDR2 SASEGT. The CDR3 spans 17 residues. The CDR3 nucleotides read TGTGCCAGCAGTGATCCCTTAGCGGGGGCGCCCTTAAAGACCCAGTACTTC. Translated, it gives CASSDPLAGAPLKTQYF.

The V gene is TRBV15, the J gene TRBJ2-5; D perhaps matches TRBD2 (6 bases). The ends were cut back, 0 bases at V and 5 bases at J, with 10 bases in the middle. The CDR3 sequence is 14 residues long. Germline values: CDR1 LNHNV, CDR2 YYDKDF (reference sequence). CDR3 in DNA: TGTGCCACCAGCAGAGATCGGGGGTCGGAGACCCAGTACTTC. Translated: CATSRDRGSETQYF.